This TCR beta chain was sequenced during a study of Ad26.COV2.S vaccination and SARS-CoV-2 variants. The treatment here: around 19 received Ad26.COV2.S at low or high dose, single or two shots; 5 received placebo; per-sample allocation not given. Specimens were obtained on day 63 following the first vaccine or placebo injection. V was shortened by 8 bases and J by 2 bases, with 15 bases between the two germline ends. Germline CDR1 is WSHSY and CDR2 is SAAADI. This CDR3 contains 14 residues. TCRdb's copy holds only in-frame clones and misses some; the assay was immunoSEQ multiplex PCR. The data contain hundreds of thousands of clones, around nine tenths of them singletons. Overall study findings and caveats: Substantial breadth in spike-specific CD8+ and CD4+ T cell responses was reportedly seen after vaccination.

As for this clone: Its antigen remains unidentified.

The starting material was peripheral blood, obtained in a trial of Ad26.COV2.S vaccine versus placebo. The clonotype was recovered from a person aged 18-60 years who received the Ad26.COV2.S COVID-19 vaccine or a placebo. The V and J genes are TRBV10-2 and TRBJ1-2; D possibly corresponds to TRBD1 (5 bases). For the CDR3, the DNA is TGCGCCAGCGGAGGGGATTCCTTCAACTATGGCTACACCTTC. This gives the protein CASGGDSFNYGYTF.